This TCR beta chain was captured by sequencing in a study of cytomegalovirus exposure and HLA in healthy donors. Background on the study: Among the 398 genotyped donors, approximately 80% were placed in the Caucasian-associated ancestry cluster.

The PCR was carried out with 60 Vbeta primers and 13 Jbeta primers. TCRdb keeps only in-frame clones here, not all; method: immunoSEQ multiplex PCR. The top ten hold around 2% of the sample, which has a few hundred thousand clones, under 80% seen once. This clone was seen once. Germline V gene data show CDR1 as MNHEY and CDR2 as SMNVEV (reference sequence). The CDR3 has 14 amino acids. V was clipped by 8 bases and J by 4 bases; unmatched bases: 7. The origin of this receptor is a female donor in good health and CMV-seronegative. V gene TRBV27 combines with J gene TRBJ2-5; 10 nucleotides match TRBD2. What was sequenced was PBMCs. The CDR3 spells CASGSSGRGETQYF. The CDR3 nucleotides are TGTGCCAGCGGATCTAGCGGGAGAGGAGAGACCCAGTACTTC.